One and the same sample provided the 19 T cell receptor beta chains below, sequenced in a study of blood T cell repertoires in COVID-19. The repertoire was sequenced with immunoSEQ multiplex PCR; TCRdb's copy has only in-frame clones and lacks some. The repertoire includes roughly 380,000 clones, approximately 90% of them detected once, and approximately 1.5% sits in the top ten. The sequenced sample consisted of peripheral blood. These receptors originate from a woman aged 35 to 49 with COVID-19, enrolled during active disease.

This clone was detected only once. The chain links TRBV7-9 to TRBJ2-7; D may be TRBD2 (6 bases). V lost 0 bases to trimming and J lost 1 base, with 16 bases between them. Per germline, CDR1 SEHNR and CDR2 FQNEAQ (reference sequence). The CDR3 sequence is 17 residues long. CDR3: CASSLAEGRFESYEQYF. The CDR3 region has the DNA TGTGCCAGCAGCTTAGCGGAGGGCAGGTTTGAGTCCTACGAGCAGTACTTC.

This clone was seen a single time. The chain is built from TRBV6-5 and TRBJ1-5; D uncertain. V lost 3 bases to trimming and J lost 5 bases, with 14 bases between them. The V gene's germline CDR1 is MNHEY and CDR2 SVGAGI. This CDR3 is 15 amino acids long. Here the CDR3 reads CASSYLRRGDQPQHF. CDR3 nucleotide sequence: TGTGCCAGCAGTTATCTCCGACGCGGAGATCAGCCCCAGCATTTT.

The chain recombines TRBV29-1 with TRBJ2-1; TRBD2 matches at 16 bases. CDR1 is SQVTM, CDR2 ANQGSEA, per germline. Germline trimming cut 7 bases from V and 2 bases from J; bases unmatched to any gene: 8. CDR3 length: 17 amino acids. The DNA of the CDR3 is TGCAGCGGCCGATTCGGGACTAGCGGGAGGGCCTACAATGAGCAGTTCTTC. It encodes CSGRFGTSGRAYNEQFF.

CDR3 residues: CASDRGLSTEAFF. In nucleotides, the CDR3 is TGTGCCTCGGACAGGGGATTGAGTACTGAAGCTTTCTTT. The rearrangement links TRBV19 to TRBJ1-1, with TRBD1 identical over 9 bases. Germline V gene data show CDR1 as LNHDA and CDR2 as SQIVND (reference sequence). J was trimmed by 5 bases and V by 11 bases; bases with no gene match: 9. The CDR3 has 13 residues.

The chain joins TRBV28 to TRBJ2-1; 9 nucleotides agree with TRBD2. The CDR3 is 16 residues long. Germline loops: CDR1 MDHEN, CDR2 SYDVKM. The V segment lost 3 bases and the J segment 3 bases; nucleotides outside the gene matches: 6. For the CDR3, the DNA is TGTGCCAGCAGTTTCGAGCGGGGGGCCTACTACAATGAGCAGTTCTTC. This gives the protein CASSFERGAYYNEQFF.

This clone was detected a few times. The chain recombines TRBV5-4 with TRBJ2-3, with no clear D. The CDR3 has 13 amino acids. Trimming stripped 0 bases from V and 4 bases from J, with 6 bases between. The germline V gene has CDR1 SGHNT and CDR2 YYREEE (reference sequence). CDR3 amino acids: CASSLAGPDTQYF. The CDR3 DNA follows: TGTGCCAGCAGCTTGGCTGGGCCAGATACGCAGTATTTT.

The V and J genes are TRBV30 and TRBJ1-4; 8 nucleotides agree with TRBD1. Germline values: CDR1 GTSNPN, CDR2 SVGIG (reference sequence). The CDR3 runs to 15 residues. Trimming at V came to 0 bases and at J to 8 bases, leaving 8 bases not matched to a gene. CDR3 bases: TGTGCCTGGAGTGTCCAGACAGGGGCGAGCGAAAAACTGTTTTTT. Translating gives CAWSVQTGASEKLFF. Filled out from reference TRBV30 and TRBJ1-4, the complete variable domain reads SQTIHQWPATLVQPVGSPLSLECTVEGTSNPNLYWYRQAAGRGLQLLFYSVGIGQISSEVPQNLSASRPQDRQFILSSKKLLLSDSGFYLCAWSVQTGASEKLFFGSGTQLSVL.

The chain employs TRBV18 and TRBJ1-1; D is perhaps TRBD1 (5 bases). V was cut by 0 bases and J by 0 bases, with 14 bases left in between. The CDR3 is 17 residues long. Germline CDR1 and CDR2: KGHSH and LQKENI. The CDR3 is CASSPPTVPYMNTEAFF. The CDR3 DNA follows: TGTGCCAGCTCACCACCGACAGTGCCTTACATGAACACTGAAGCTTTCTTT.

This clone was counted only a few times. The gene calls are TRBV5-1 and TRBJ1-2; 7 bases line up with TRBD1. Germline values: CDR1 SGHRS, CDR2 YFSETQ. J was trimmed by 4 bases and V by 4 bases; bases with no gene match: 4. This CDR3 is 13 amino acids long. In DNA form, the CDR3 reads TGCGCCAGCAGCCGGGACAGTGTCTATGGCTACACCTTC. Protein product: CASSRDSVYGYTF.

The chain carries TRBV19 and TRBJ1-1, with TRBD1 matching 8 bases. Germline V gives CDR1 LNHDA, CDR2 SQIVND (reference sequence). The V and J ends lost 6 bases and 4 bases, in that order; junction bases with no gene match: 4. The CDR3 is made up of 13 amino acids. The CDR3 spells CASRPDRATEAFF. The CDR3, as DNA: TGTGCCAGTAGGCCGGACAGGGCCACTGAAGCTTTCTTT.

The V call is TRBV11-2, the J call TRBJ1-6; a weak D match, TRBD1 (5 bases). This CDR3 has 15 residues. Per germline, CDR1 SGHAT and CDR2 FQNNGV. Trimming took off 4 bases at V and 7 bases at J, with 14 bases between the two ends. The CDR3 loop reads CASSSKQVPNSPLHF. For the CDR3, the DNA is TGTGCCAGCAGCTCCAAACAGGTCCCGAATTCACCCCTCCACTTT.

The V gene is TRBV6-5, the J gene TRBJ2-4, with 9 nucleotides matching TRBD1. The germline gives CDR1 MNHEY, CDR2 SVGAGI. With 4 bases clipped from V and 6 bases from J, the junction kept 4 bases outside the gene matches. This CDR3 comprises 14 residues. The CDR3 region has the DNA TGTGCCAGCAGTTCTCGGACAGGGGCAAACATTCAGTACTTC. The encoded protein is CASSSRTGANIQYF.

This chain connects TRBV29-1 to TRBJ2-1; unclear D gene. The CDR3 contains 14 residues. Between the trimmed V and J ends, which lost 5 bases and 8 bases, there was a span of 19 bases. Germline V CDR1 and CDR2: SQVTM, ANQGSEA. The DNA of the CDR3 is TGCAGCGTTTTACCCAAGCGATTAAGTTATGAGCAGTTCTTC. Its translation is CSVLPKRLSYEQFF.

V usage is TRBV2 and J usage is TRBJ2-2, with TRBD2 matching over 10 bases. CDR1 SNHLY and CDR2 FYNNEI come from the germline V gene. This CDR3 is built from 17 residues. The J segment lost 4 bases and the V segment lost 4 bases, leaving 9 bases of the junction unmatched. The CDR3: CASSALLAGVGTGELFF. The CDR3 bases are TGTGCCAGCAGTGCCTTGCTAGCGGGAGTGGGCACCGGGGAGCTGTTTTTT. The variable domain in full, completed from reference TRBV2 and TRBJ2-2, reads EPEVTQTPSHQVTQMGQEVILRCVPISNHLYFYWYRQILGQKVEFLVSFYNNEISEKSEIFDDQFSVERPDGSNFTLKIRSTKLEDSAMYFCASSALLAGVGTGELFFGEGSRLTVL.

CDR3 coding DNA: TGTGCCAGCAGTTATAGAGGGTCCAAAAACATTCAGTACTTC. It encodes CASSYRGSKNIQYF. The chain employs TRBV6-5 and TRBJ2-4; tentative D call: TRBD2 (5 bases). The V end lost 3 bases, the J end lost 2 bases, and 8 bases lay between the germline ends. The CDR3 extends over 14 amino acids. From germline, CDR1 is MNHEY and CDR2 SVGAGI.

The chain joins TRBV28 to TRBJ2-7, with 9 bases identical to TRBD1. Germline CDR1 MDHEN, CDR2 SYDVKM. The V and J ends lost 4 bases and 1 base, in that order; junction bases with no gene match: 8. The CDR3 consists of 16 residues. The CDR3 nucleotides are TGTGCCAGCAGTTCGGAAACAGGGGGCAGGTCCTACGAGCAGTACTTC. Translating it yields CASSSETGGRSYEQYF.

The chain joins TRBV7-9 to TRBJ1-5; D is unresolved. The germline V gene encodes CDR1 SEHNR and CDR2 FQNEAQ (reference sequence). V lost 1 base and J lost 5, with 3 bases in between. This CDR3 is built from 12 residues. This CDR3 reads CASSLDYQPQHF. In DNA form, the CDR3 reads TGTGCCAGCAGCTTAGACTATCAGCCCCAGCATTTT.

The chain links TRBV4-3 to TRBJ1-4; D possibly corresponds to TRBD1 (5 bases). Germline V gene lookup returns CDR1 LGHNA and CDR2 YSLEER. Trimming removed 4 bases at V and 0 bases at J, with 12 bases between. The CDR3 covers 16 residues. The CDR3 sequence is CASSPARTPTNEKLFF. The CDR3 DNA reads as TGCGCCAGCAGCCCAGCCCGGACACCAACTAATGAAAAACTGTTTTTT.

CDR3 in amino acids: CASSSNDRANYGYTF. The CDR3 coding sequence is TGTGCCAGCAGCTCCAATGACAGAGCTAACTATGGCTACACCTTC. V usage is TRBV7-2 and J usage is TRBJ1-2; a weak D match, TRBD1 (5 bases). Trimming removed 4 bases at V and 0 bases at J, with 12 bases between. This CDR3 has 15 amino acids. CDR1 and CDR2 (germline): SGHTA, FQGNSA.